Below, 30 T cell receptor beta chains from the same sample are listed, as sequenced in a study of identifying expanded T cells in peripheral blood. Generated by immunoSEQ multiplex PCR, the TCRdb table keeps only in-frame clones and is missing some. The table records over 100,000 clones, around 88% of them present only once. Sequenced material: blood. These TCRs come from a person aged 18 to 70 in good health.

This chain connects TRBV6-4 to TRBJ2-1; 9 bases match TRBD2. V gave up 4 bases and J gave up 7 bases; unmatched junction bases: 8. There are 15 residues in the CDR3. Germline loops: CDR1 MRHNA, CDR2 SNTAGT. CDR3 bases: TGTGCCAGCAGTGTGGAGCGGGGGGCGGGAAATGAGCAGTTCTTC. The encoded protein is CASSVERGAGNEQFF.

The CDR3 DNA is TGTGCCACCTATAAGGCCTCTACCGGGGAGCTGTTTTTT. Translation: CATYKASTGELFF. The chain employs TRBV28 and TRBJ2-2; D is ambiguous. CDR1 MDHEN and CDR2 SYDVKM come from the germline V gene. V lost 10 bases to trimming and J lost 5 bases, with 14 bases between them. The CDR3 has 13 amino acids.

The rearrangement links TRBV28 to TRBJ2-3; D possibly corresponds to TRBD2 (6 bases). V was trimmed by 5 bases and J by 3 bases, leaving 9 bases between them. Per the germline V gene, CDR1 is MDHEN and CDR2 is SYDVKM. The CDR3 spans 13 residues. CDR3 in DNA: TGTGCCAGCAGTGGGGGGTATACAGATACGCAGTATTTT. Translation: CASSGGYTDTQYF.

The V and J genes are TRBV28 and TRBJ2-5; 9 positions match TRBD2. The CDR3 is 17 residues long. Looked up from germline, CDR1 is MDHEN and CDR2 is SYDVKM. V trimming: 5 bases; J trimming: 4 bases; junction bases outside the gene matches: 14. The CDR3 DNA sequence: TGTGCCAGCAGTCCCCAAGGGGTAGCGGGAGTGTTAGAGACCCAGTACTTC. Translating it yields CASSPQGVAGVLETQYF.

This clone was seen a few times. The chain recombines TRBV4-1 with TRBJ1-5; the D is unclear. The ends were cut back, 4 bases at V and 4 bases at J, with 8 bases in the middle. The CDR3 contains 13 residues. Germline V CDR1 and CDR2: MGHRA, YSYEKL. The CDR3 is CASSLGRNQPQHF. The CDR3 DNA is TGCGCCAGCAGCCTCGGACGGAATCAGCCCCAGCATTTT.

This chain links TRBV25-1 with TRBJ2-5; D tentatively reads TRBD1 or TRBD2 (5 bases each). The germline gives CDR1 MGHDK, CDR2 SYGVNS. The CDR3 has 17 residues. V lost 2 bases to trimming and J lost 5 bases, with 21 bases between them. For the CDR3, the DNA is TGTGCCAGCAGTGAACCGGGGCAGGCCGCCGGATGGGAGACCCAGTACTTC. Protein sequence: CASSEPGQAAGWETQYF.

V usage is TRBV13 and J usage is TRBJ1-1; tentatively, D is TRBD1 (5 bases). CDR3 length: 15 residues. V dropped 0 bases and J dropped 0 bases, with 8 bases sitting between them. Per germline, CDR1 PRHDT and CDR2 FYEKMQ (reference sequence). The CDR3 DNA reads TGTGCCAGCAGCTTAGGCGGCAGGGTGAACACTGAAGCTTTCTTT. Translated: CASSLGGRVNTEAFF.

This chain joins TRBV19 and TRBJ2-2; 10 nucleotides align to TRBD1. Germline values: CDR1 LNHDA, CDR2 SQIVND (reference sequence). With 2 bases clipped from V and 6 bases from J, the junction kept 18 bases outside the gene matches. CDR3 size: 20 residues. The CDR3 region is CASSIRDRGGSAHPAGELFF. DNA for the CDR3: TGTGCCAGTAGTATACGGGACAGGGGTGGGTCCGCTCATCCAGCCGGGGAGCTGTTTTTT.

V and J are TRBV7-3 and TRBJ1-6; 8 nucleotides match TRBD1. Germline assignment: CDR1 SGHTA and CDR2 FQGTGA. The CDR3 spans 15 residues. The junction had 6 bases not matched to a gene; V was cut back by 2 bases and J by 9 bases. DNA of the CDR3: TGTGCCAGCAGCTTAGCGGACAGGGCAACTTCACCCCTCCACTTT. Translated, it gives CASSLADRATSPLHF.

This chain links TRBV28 with TRBJ1-1; no firm D call. The CDR3 loop spans 11 amino acids. V lost 4 bases, J lost 6 bases, and 6 bases lay in between. The V gene's germline CDR1 is MDHEN and CDR2 SYDVKM. CDR3 residues: CASSSWAEAFF. As DNA, the CDR3 is TGTGCCAGCAGTTCTTGGGCTGAAGCTTTCTTT.

V usage is TRBV18 and J usage is TRBJ2-7, with 11 nucleotides matching TRBD2. The CDR3 loop spans 16 amino acids. CDR1 and CDR2 from the germline V gene are KGHSH and LQKENI. With V trimmed by 2 bases and J by 5 bases, 8 bases remained unmatched. The CDR3 nucleotides are TGTGCCAGCTCACCAAATGAGGTAGCGGGAGGGAACGAGCAGTACTTC. The encoded protein is CASSPNEVAGGNEQYF.

This chain uses TRBV29-1 with TRBJ2-2; tentative D call: TRBD1 (6 bases). This CDR3 has 11 residues. Between the trimmed V and J ends, which lost 4 bases and 11 bases, there was a span of 11 bases. CDR1 SQVTM and CDR2 ANQGSEA come from the germline V gene. The chain's CDR3 is CSVAGVGELFF. The CDR3 DNA reads TGCAGCGTTGCAGGGGTGGGAGAGCTGTTTTTT.

This rearrangement joins TRBV11-2 to TRBJ1-4, with D unresolved. Trimming removed 1 base from V and 0 bases from J, with 9 bases in between. Germline loops: CDR1 SGHAT, CDR2 FQNNGV. The CDR3 sequence is 16 residues long. CDR3 in DNA: TGTGCCAGCAGCTTAGCGAGTGGGCCAACTAATGAAAAACTGTTTTTT. It translates to CASSLASGPTNEKLFF.

J is TRBJ2-7 and V is TRBV7-9; 7 bases map to TRBD1. This CDR3 has 16 residues. The V and J ends lost 5 bases and 3 bases, in that order; junction bases with no gene match: 13. CDR1 is SEHNR and CDR2 is FQNEAQ in the germline V gene (reference sequence). The CDR3 DNA reads as TGTGCCAGCAGCCCCGGCCCCGGGACAGTATTCTACGAGCAGTACTTC. This codes for CASSPGPGTVFYEQYF. The variable domain in full, completed from reference TRBV7-9 and TRBJ2-7, reads DTGVSQNPRHKITKRGQNVTFRCDPISEHNRLYWYRQTLGQGPEFLTYFQNEAQLEKSRLLSDRFSAERPKGSFSTLEIQRTEQGDSAMYLCASSPGPGTVFYEQYFGPGTRLTVT.

This clone occurred once. The V and J genes are TRBV5-6 and TRBJ1-5; 7 bases agree with TRBD1. Losses at the gene ends were 0 bases for V and 2 bases for J; bases not matched to a gene: 8. Germline V lookup: CDR1 SGHDT, CDR2 YYEEEE. CDR3 length: 17 amino acids. The CDR3 is CASSLAGGVGGNQPQHF. Written as DNA, the CDR3 is TGTGCCAGCAGCTTGGCAGGGGGAGTGGGCGGCAATCAGCCCCAGCATTTT.

The chain combines TRBV27 with TRBJ1-1, with TRBD1 as a possible D gene (5 bases). CDR3 length: 14 amino acids. The germline gives CDR1 MNHEY, CDR2 SMNVEV (reference sequence). V lost 2 bases to trimming and J lost 1 base, with 8 bases between them. DNA of the CDR3: TGTGCCAGCAGTTTACAGGGATCGAACACTGAAGCTTTCTTT. Amino acid sequence: CASSLQGSNTEAFF.

This chain connects TRBV5-5 to TRBJ1-1, with a tentative D call TRBD1 (6 bases). The germline V gene encodes CDR1 SGHKS and CDR2 YYEKEE (reference sequence). V was clipped by 4 bases and J by 5 bases, with 15 bases between them. The CDR3 runs 14 residues. Written as DNA, the CDR3 is TGTGCCAGCAGCATACCGGGACAAGAGACTGAAGCTTTCTTT. Residues: CASSIPGQETEAFF.

V and J are TRBV9 and TRBJ2-2; the match to TRBD1 covers 7 bases. The CDR3 loop spans 17 amino acids. With 0 bases clipped from V and 5 bases from J, the junction kept 10 bases outside the gene matches. The germline V gene has CDR1 SGDLS and CDR2 YYNGEE. CDR3 region: CASSVEGGGLRTGELFF. The CDR3 region has the DNA TGTGCCAGCAGCGTAGAAGGGGGCGGGCTAAGGACCGGGGAGCTGTTTTTT.

Of note for this clone: The junction shows a germline mismatch at one end, possibly a read error. The rearrangement uses TRBV5-1 and TRBJ2-3, with 8 positions matching TRBD1. CDR1 and CDR2 from the germline V gene are SGHRS and YFSETQ. The CDR3 runs to 16 residues. The CDR3 nucleotides are TGCGCCAGCAGCTGGATTGGACAGGGAGACCCCAATGTAAAGCATTTT. It yields the protein CASSWIGQGDPNVKHF.

V is TRBV9 and J is TRBJ2-1; weak D call: TRBD2 (5 bases). Germline-derived CDR1 and CDR2 are SGDLS and YYNGEE. This CDR3 comprises 15 residues. Deletions cut 7 bases from V and 4 bases from J, with 18 bases between. CDR3 residues: CASSPTGELYNEQFF. Here the CDR3 DNA reads TGTGCCAGCTCTCCTACTGGGGAGCTTTACAATGAGCAGTTCTTC.

The DNA of the CDR3 is TGCGCCAGCAGCGGAGGGACAGGCCCTCCTAATGAAAAACTGTTTTTT. As protein: CASSGGTGPPNEKLFF. The rearrangement joins TRBV5-1 to TRBJ1-4, with 8 positions matching TRBD1. The CDR3 spans 16 residues. J gave up 3 bases and V 4 bases, and 8 bases lay outside the gene matches. Germline V CDR1 and CDR2: SGHRS, YFSETQ.

The chain employs TRBV7-6 and TRBJ2-7; D is ambiguous. Germline V gene sequence: CDR1 SGHVS, CDR2 FNYEAQ. V was shortened by 2 bases and J by 6 bases, with 8 bases between the two germline ends. This CDR3 region has 12 residues. The CDR3 sequence is CASSLRGAEQYF. The CDR3 coding sequence is TGTGCCAGCAGCTTAAGAGGAGCCGAGCAGTACTTC.

The rearrangement uses TRBV9 and TRBJ2-5; the match to TRBD2 covers 14 bases. The CDR3 is 16 residues long. V was clipped by 0 bases and J by 9 bases; unmatched bases: 7. The germline gives CDR1 SGDLS, CDR2 YYNGEE. CDR3 bases: TGTGCCAGCAGCGTAGGACTAGCGGGGGGGCGAGGGGCCCAGTACTTC. It codes for CASSVGLAGGRGAQYF.

The chain employs TRBV2 and TRBJ1-1; TRBD1 aligns across 10 bases. The CDR3 length is 18 residues. Trimming removed 6 bases from V and 1 base from J; junction bases left unmatched: 14. CDR1 SNHLY and CDR2 FYNNEI come from the germline V gene. CDR3: CASSRRGQGPLRNTEAFF. The DNA for the CDR3 is TGTGCCAGCAGCCGGCGGGGACAGGGGCCGCTTCGGAACACTGAAGCTTTCTTT.

This sequence joins TRBV13 and TRBJ2-2, with TRBD2 matching 10 bases. CDR3 length: 16 residues. Germline V gene lookup returns CDR1 PRHDT and CDR2 FYEKMQ (reference sequence). V shed 1 base and J 7 bases; nucleotides not matched to a gene: 6. The CDR3 sequence is CASSLEQREGNGELFF. CDR3 nucleotides: TGTGCCAGCAGCTTAGAACAGCGGGAGGGCAACGGGGAGCTGTTTTTT. Complete variable domain (other parts from reference TRBV13 and TRBJ2-2): AAGVIQSPRHLIKEKRETATLKCYPIPRHDTVYWYQQGPGQDPQFLISFYEKMQSDKGSIPDRFSAQQFSDYHSELNMSSLELGDSALYFCASSLEQREGNGELFFGEGSRLTVL.

The J gene is TRBJ2-5, the V gene TRBV5-1; tentative D call: TRBD2 (6 bases). Germline assignment: CDR1 SGHRS and CDR2 YFSETQ. This CDR3 is built from 18 residues. Trimming left V 4 bases short and J 0 bases short, with 22 bases between. This chain's CDR3 is CASSPYEVGGDYQETQYF. Here the CDR3 DNA reads TGCGCCAGCAGCCCCTACGAGGTGGGCGGGGATTACCAAGAGACCCAGTACTTC.

V usage is TRBV30 and J usage is TRBJ2-7; no reliable D call. Germline V gene data show CDR1 as GTSNPN and CDR2 as SVGIG (reference sequence). The CDR3 contains 14 residues. V was shortened by 4 bases and J by 5 bases, with 18 bases between the two germline ends. CDR3 protein: CAWNKLWWWDEQYF. The CDR3 nucleotides are TGTGCCTGGAACAAGCTTTGGTGGTGGGACGAGCAGTACTTC.

The rearrangement joins TRBV6-9 to TRBJ1-1; D is unresolved. CDR3 size: 12 residues. V lost 9 bases and J lost 3, with 11 bases in between. Germline lookup yields CDR1 MNHGY and CDR2 SVAAGI. CDR3 sequence (DNA): TGTGCCAGGAAGAGATCCTACACTGAAGCTTTCTTT. Translated, it gives CARKRSYTEAFF.

In DNA, the CDR3 is TGTGCCAGTAGTAGGGGGACAGGCTCTGGGAACACTGAAGCTTTCTTT. Its translation is CASSRGTGSGNTEAFF. This chain uses TRBV19 with TRBJ1-1; 8 bases are shared with TRBD1. The germline gives CDR1 LNHDA, CDR2 SQIVND (reference sequence). CDR3 length: 16 amino acids. With V trimmed by 4 bases and J by 1 base, 8 bases remained unmatched.

The chain links TRBV5-1 to TRBJ1-5; D remains unclear. CDR3 length: 14 residues. The germline V and J ends were trimmed by 4 bases and 2 bases, with 10 bases remaining between them. Germline-derived CDR1 and CDR2 are SGHRS and YFSETQ. This CDR3 reads CASSADGGNQPQHF. CDR3 coding DNA: TGCGCCAGCAGCGCGGACGGGGGCAATCAGCCCCAGCATTTT.